Here is one T cell receptor beta chain with its context. The CDR3 covers 14 residues. V was clipped by 5 bases and J by 2 bases, with 12 bases between them. Germline lookup yields CDR1 LNHDA and CDR2 SQIVND (reference sequence). These data are taken from a study of blood T cell repertoires in COVID-19. Per the original methods: Nucleated cell number was recorded as an estimate derived from reference gene primer amplification. Profiling relied on immunoSEQ multiplex PCR, and the TCRdb table lists in-frame clones only, not all of them. The V and J calls and the clone size are those of that table, but D and trimming were determined from the DNA. The sample has 200,000 to 250,000 clones; around 86% are singletons.

The sample taken for sequencing was peripheral blood. This sequence was found in a man aged 55 to 70 with acute or convalescent COVID-19. This rearrangement joins TRBV19 to TRBJ1-1; a weak D match, TRBD1 (6 bases). The CDR3 DNA is TGTGCCAGTAGTTCCACAGGGTCCAACACTGAAGCTTTCTTT. As protein: CASSSTGSNTEAFF. Based on the CDR3 plus reference TRBV19 and TRBJ1-1, the full variable domain is DGGITQSPKYLFRKEGQNVTLSCEQNLNHDAMYWYRQDPGQGLRLIYYSQIVNDFQKGDIAEGYSVSREKKESFPLTVTSAQKNPTAFYLCASSSTGSNTEAFFGQGTRLTVV.